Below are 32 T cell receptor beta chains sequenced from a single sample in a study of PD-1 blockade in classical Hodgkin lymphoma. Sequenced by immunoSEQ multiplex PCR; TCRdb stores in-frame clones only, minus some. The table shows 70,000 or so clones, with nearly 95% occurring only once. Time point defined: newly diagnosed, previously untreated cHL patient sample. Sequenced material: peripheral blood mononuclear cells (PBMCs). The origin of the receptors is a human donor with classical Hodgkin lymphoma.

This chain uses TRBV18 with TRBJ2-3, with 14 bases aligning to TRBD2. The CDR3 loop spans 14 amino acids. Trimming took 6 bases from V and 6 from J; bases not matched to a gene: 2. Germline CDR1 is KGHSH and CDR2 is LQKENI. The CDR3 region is CASSRTSGGDTQYF. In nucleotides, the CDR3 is TGTGCCAGCTCTCGGACTAGCGGGGGGGATACGCAGTATTTT. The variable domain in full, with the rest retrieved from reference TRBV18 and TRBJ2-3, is NAGVMQNPRHLVRRRGQEARLRCSPMKGHSHVYWYRQLPEEGLKFMVYLQKENIIDESGMPKERFSAEFPKEGPSILRIQQVVRGDSAAYFCASSRTSGGDTQYFGPGTRLTVL.

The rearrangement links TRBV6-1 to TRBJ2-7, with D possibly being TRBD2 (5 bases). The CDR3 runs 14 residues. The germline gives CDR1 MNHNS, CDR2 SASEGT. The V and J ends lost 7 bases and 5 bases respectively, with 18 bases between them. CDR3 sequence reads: CASMYGGQSNEQYF. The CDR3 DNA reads TGTGCCAGCATGTATGGCGGGCAATCCAACGAGCAGTACTTC.

Here the CDR3 DNA reads TGCGCCAGCAGCACCCGGGTCGGGCCCCTAGCCAAAAACATTCAGTACTTC. Its translation: CASSTRVGPLAKNIQYF. The chain employs TRBV5-1 and TRBJ2-4; D is uncertain. CDR3 length equals 17 residues. The V gene lost 4 bases and the J gene lost 0 bases, with 17 bases spanning the gap. Germline CDR1 and CDR2: SGHRS and YFSETQ.

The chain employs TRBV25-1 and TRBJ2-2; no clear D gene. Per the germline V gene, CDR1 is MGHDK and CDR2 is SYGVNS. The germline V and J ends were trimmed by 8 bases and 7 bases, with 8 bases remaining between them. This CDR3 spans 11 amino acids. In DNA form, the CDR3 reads TGTGCCAGCCTGGCAGGCGGGGAGCTGTTTTTT. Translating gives CASLAGGELFF.

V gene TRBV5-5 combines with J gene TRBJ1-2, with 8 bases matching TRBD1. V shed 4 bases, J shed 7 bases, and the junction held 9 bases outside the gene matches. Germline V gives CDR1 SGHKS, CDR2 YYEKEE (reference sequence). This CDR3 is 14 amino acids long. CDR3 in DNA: TGTGCCAGCAGCCAGGCAGGGGGCGTGCGTGGCTACACCTTC. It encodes CASSQAGGVRGYTF.

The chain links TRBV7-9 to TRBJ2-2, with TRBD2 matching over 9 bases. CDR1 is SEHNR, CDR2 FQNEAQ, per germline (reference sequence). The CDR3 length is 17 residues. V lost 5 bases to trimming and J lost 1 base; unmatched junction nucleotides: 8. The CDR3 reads CASSHYSGGRNTGELFF. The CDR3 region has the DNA TGTGCCAGCAGCCACTATAGCGGGGGCCGGAACACCGGGGAGCTGTTTTTT. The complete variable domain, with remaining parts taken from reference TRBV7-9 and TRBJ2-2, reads DTGVSQNPRHKITKRGQNVTFRCDPISEHNRLYWYRQTLGQGPEFLTYFQNEAQLEKSRLLSDRFSAERPKGSFSTLEIQRTEQGDSAMYLCASSHYSGGRNTGELFFGEGSRLTVL.

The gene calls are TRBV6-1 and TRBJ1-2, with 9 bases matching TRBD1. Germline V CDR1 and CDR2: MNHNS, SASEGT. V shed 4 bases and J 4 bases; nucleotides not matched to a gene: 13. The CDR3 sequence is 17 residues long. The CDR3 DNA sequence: TGTGCCAGCAGTGGGGGGACAGGGAGTAAGTTGCGCTATGGCTACACCTTC. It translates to CASSGGTGSKLRYGYTF.

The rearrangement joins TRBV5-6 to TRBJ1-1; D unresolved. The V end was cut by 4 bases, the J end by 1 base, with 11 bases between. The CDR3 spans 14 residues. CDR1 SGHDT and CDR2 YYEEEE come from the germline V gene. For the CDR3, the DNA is TGTGCCAGCAGCCAAGGACTTGCGAACACTGAAGCTTTCTTT. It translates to CASSQGLANTEAFF. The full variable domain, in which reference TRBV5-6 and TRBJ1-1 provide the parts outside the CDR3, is DAGVTQSPTHLIKTRGQQVTLRCSPKSGHDTVSWYQQALGQGPQFIFQYYEEEERQRGNFPDRFSGHQFPNYSSELNVNALLLGDSALYLCASSQGLANTEAFFGQGTRLTVV.

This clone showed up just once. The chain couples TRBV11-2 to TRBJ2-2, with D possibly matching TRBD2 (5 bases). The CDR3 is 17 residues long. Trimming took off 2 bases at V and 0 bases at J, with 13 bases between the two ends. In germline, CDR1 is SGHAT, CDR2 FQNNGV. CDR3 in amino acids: CASSLNKAGANTGELFF. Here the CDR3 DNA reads TGTGCCAGCAGCTTAAATAAGGCGGGTGCGAACACCGGGGAGCTGTTTTTT. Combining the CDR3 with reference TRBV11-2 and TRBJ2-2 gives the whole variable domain EAGVAQSPRYKIIEKRQSVAFWCNPISGHATLYWYQQILGQGPKLLIQFQNNGVVDDSQLPKDRFSAERLKGVDSTLKIQPAKLEDSAVYLCASSLNKAGANTGELFFGEGSRLTVL.

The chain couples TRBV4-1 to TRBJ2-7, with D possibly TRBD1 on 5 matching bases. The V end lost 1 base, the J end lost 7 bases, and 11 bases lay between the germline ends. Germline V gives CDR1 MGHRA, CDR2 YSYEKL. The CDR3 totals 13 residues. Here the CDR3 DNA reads TGCGCCAGCAGCCAAGTCGACAGTCTTGAGCAGTACTTC. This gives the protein CASSQVDSLEQYF.

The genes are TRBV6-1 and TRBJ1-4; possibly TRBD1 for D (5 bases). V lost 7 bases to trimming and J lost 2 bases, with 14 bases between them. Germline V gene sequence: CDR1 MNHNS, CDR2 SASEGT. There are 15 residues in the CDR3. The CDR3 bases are TGTGCCAGCACCCGCGGGGGGGTGACTAATGAAAAACTGTTTTTT. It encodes CASTRGGVTNEKLFF.

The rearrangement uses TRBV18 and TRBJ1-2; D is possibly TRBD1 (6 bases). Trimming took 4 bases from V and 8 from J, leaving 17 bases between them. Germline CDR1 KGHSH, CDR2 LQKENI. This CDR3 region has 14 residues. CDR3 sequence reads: CASSLLQGYDGYTF. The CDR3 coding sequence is TGTGCCAGCTCACTGCTGCAGGGGTATGACGGCTACACCTTC.

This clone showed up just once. DNA of the CDR3: TGTGCCAGCAGCAGCCGCTGGGACACCGAGCAGTACTTC. Translation: CASSSRWDTEQYF. V usage is TRBV7-2 and J usage is TRBJ2-7, with D perhaps matching TRBD1 (6 bases). The CDR3 has 13 residues. Germline CDR1 SGHTA, CDR2 FQGNSA. Trimming shortened V by 5 bases and J by 6 bases, and 14 bases separated the two germline ends. Variable domain in full (rest from reference TRBV7-2 and TRBJ2-7): GAGVSQSPSNKVTEKGKDVELRCDPISGHTALYWYRQSLGQGLEFLIYFQGNSAPDKSGLPSDRFSAERTGGSVSTLTIQRTQQEDSAVYLCASSSRWDTEQYFGPGTRLTVT.

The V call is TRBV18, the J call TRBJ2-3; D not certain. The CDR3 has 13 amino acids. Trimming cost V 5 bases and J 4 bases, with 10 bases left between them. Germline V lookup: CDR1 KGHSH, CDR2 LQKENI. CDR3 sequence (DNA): TGTGCCAGCTCAGAACTTGGCCCAGATACGCAGTATTTT. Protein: CASSELGPDTQYF.

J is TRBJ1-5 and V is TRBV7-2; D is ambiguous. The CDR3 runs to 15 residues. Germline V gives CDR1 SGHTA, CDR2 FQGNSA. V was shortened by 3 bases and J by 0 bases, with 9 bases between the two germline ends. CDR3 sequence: CASSFYIDSNQPQHF. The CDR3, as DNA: TGTGCCAGCAGCTTCTACATAGATAGCAATCAGCCCCAGCATTTT. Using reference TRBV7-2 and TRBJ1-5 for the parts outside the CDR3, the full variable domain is GAGVSQSPSNKVTEKGKDVELRCDPISGHTALYWYRQSLGQGLEFLIYFQGNSAPDKSGLPSDRFSAERTGGSVSTLTIQRTQQEDSAVYLCASSFYIDSNQPQHFGDGTRLSIL.

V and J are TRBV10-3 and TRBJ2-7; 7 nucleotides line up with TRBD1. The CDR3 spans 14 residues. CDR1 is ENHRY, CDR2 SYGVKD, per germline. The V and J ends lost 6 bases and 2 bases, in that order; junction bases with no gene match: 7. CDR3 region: CAISVTGSAYEQYF. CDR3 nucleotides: TGTGCCATCAGCGTGACAGGGTCCGCCTACGAGCAGTACTTC.

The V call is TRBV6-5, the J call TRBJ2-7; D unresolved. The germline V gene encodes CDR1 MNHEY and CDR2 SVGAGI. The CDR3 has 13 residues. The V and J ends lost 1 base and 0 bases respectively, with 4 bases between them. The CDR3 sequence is CASSYWDSYEQYF. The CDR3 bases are TGTGCCAGCAGTTACTGGGACTCCTACGAGCAGTACTTC.

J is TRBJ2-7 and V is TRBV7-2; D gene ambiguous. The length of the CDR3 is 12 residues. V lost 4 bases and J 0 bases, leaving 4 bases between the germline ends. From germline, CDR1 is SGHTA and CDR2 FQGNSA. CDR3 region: CASSSSSYEQYF. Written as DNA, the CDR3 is TGTGCCAGCAGCTCTTCCTCCTACGAGCAGTACTTC.

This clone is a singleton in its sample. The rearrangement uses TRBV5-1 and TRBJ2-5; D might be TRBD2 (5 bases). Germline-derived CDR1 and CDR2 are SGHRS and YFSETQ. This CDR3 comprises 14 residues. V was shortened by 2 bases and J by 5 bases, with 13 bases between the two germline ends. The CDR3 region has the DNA TGCGCCAGCAGCTTCTACGCTCGAGGGGAGACCCAGTACTTC. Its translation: CASSFYARGETQYF. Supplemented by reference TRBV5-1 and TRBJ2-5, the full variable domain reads KAGVTQTPRYLIKTRGQQVTLSCSPISGHRSVSWYQQTPGQGLQFLFEYFSETQRNKGNFPGRFSGRQFSNSRSEMNVSTLELGDSALYLCASSFYARGETQYFGPGTRLLVL.

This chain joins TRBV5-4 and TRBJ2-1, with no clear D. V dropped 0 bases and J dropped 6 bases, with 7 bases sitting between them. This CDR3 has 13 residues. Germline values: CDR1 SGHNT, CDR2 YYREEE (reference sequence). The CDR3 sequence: CASSLASSNEQFF. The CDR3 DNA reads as TGTGCCAGCAGCTTGGCCAGTAGCAATGAGCAGTTCTTC. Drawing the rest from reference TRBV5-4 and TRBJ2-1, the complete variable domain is ETGVTQSPTHLIKTRGQQVTLRCSSQSGHNTVSWYQQALGQGPQFIFQYYREEENGRGNFPPRFSGLQFPNYSSELNVNALELDDSALYLCASSLASSNEQFFGPGTRLTVL.

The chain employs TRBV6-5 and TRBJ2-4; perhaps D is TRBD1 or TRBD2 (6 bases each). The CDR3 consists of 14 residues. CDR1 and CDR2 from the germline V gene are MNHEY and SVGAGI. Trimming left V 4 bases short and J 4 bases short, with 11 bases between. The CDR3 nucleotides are TGTGCCAGCAGTTCTAGGGGGGTGAAAAACATTCAGTACTTC. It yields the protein CASSSRGVKNIQYF.

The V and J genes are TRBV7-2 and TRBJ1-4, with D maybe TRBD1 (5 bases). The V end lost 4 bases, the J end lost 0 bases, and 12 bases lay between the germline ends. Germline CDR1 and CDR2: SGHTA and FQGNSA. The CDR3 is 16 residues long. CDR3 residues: CASSSGTAATNEKLFF. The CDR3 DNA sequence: TGTGCCAGCAGCTCTGGGACTGCGGCAACTAATGAAAAACTGTTTTTT.

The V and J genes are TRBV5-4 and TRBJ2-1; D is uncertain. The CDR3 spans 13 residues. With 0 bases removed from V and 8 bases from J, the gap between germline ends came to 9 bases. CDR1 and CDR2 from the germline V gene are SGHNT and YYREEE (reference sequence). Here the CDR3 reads CASSLASEDEQFF. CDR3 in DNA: TGTGCCAGCAGCTTGGCAAGCGAGGATGAGCAGTTCTTC.

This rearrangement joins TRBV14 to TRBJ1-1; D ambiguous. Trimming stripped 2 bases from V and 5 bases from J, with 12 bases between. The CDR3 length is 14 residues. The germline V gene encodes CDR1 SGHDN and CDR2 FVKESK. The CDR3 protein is CASSQMAGRTEAFF. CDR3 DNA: TGTGCCAGCAGCCAAATGGCGGGTCGGACTGAAGCTTTCTTT. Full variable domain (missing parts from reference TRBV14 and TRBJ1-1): EAGVTQFPSHSVIEKGQTVTLRCDPISGHDNLYWYRRVMGKEIKFLLHFVKESKQDESGMPNNRFLAERTGGTYSTLKVQPAELEDSGVYFCASSQMAGRTEAFFGQGTRLTVV.

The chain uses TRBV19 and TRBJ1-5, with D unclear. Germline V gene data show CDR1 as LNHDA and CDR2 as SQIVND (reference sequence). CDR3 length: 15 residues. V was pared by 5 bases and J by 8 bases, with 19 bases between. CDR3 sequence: CASSPQVALIKPQHF. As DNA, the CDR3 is TGTGCCAGTAGTCCCCAGGTAGCATTAATCAAGCCCCAGCATTTT. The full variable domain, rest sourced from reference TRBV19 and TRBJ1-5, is DGGITQSPKYLFRKEGQNVTLSCEQNLNHDAMYWYRQDPGQGLRLIYYSQIVNDFQKGDIAEGYSVSREKKESFPLTVTSAQKNPTAFYLCASSPQVALIKPQHFGDGTRLSIL.

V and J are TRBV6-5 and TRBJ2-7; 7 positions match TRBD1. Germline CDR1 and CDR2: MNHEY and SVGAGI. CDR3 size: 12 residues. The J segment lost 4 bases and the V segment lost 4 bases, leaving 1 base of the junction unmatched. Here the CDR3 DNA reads TGTGCCAGCAGTTTACAGGGGTACGAGCAGTACTTC. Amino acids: CASSLQGYEQYF.

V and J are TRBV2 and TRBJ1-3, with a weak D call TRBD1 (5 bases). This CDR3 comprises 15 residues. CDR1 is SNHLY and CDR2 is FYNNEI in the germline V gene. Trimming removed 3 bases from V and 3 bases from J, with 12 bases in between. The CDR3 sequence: CASSEEGTGGNTIYF. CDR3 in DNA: TGTGCCAGCAGTGAGGAGGGAACAGGTGGAAACACCATATATTTT.

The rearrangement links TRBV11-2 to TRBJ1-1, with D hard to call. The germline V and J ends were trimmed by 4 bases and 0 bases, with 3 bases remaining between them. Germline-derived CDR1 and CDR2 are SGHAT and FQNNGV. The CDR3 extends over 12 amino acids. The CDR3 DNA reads TGTGCCAGCAGCTACTTGAACACTGAAGCTTTCTTT. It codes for CASSYLNTEAFF.

The CDR3 spells CASSPYLRDRYEQYF. The CDR3 DNA follows: TGTGCCAGCAGCCCCTACCTCAGGGATAGGTACGAGCAGTACTTC. This chain links TRBV14 with TRBJ2-7; tentatively, D is TRBD1 (5 bases). V lost 4 bases and J 4 bases, leaving 17 bases between the germline ends. The CDR3 sequence is 15 residues long. Germline V lookup: CDR1 SGHDN, CDR2 FVKESK.

CDR3 sequence (DNA): TGTGCCAGCAGCTTAGGACAGTCCACCGCTTATGGCTACACCTTC. This sequence encodes CASSLGQSTAYGYTF. J is TRBJ1-2 and V is TRBV7-9; D is possibly TRBD1 (5 bases). V shed 1 base and J shed 5 bases, with 14 bases lying between them. Germline V gene data show CDR1 as SEHNR and CDR2 as FQNEAQ (reference sequence). The CDR3 covers 15 residues.

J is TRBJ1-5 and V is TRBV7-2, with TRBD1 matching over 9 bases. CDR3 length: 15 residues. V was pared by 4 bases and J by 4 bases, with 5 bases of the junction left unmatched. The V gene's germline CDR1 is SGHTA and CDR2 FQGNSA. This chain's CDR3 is CASSYPGQGNQPQHF. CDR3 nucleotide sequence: TGTGCCAGCAGCTACCCGGGACAGGGTAATCAGCCCCAGCATTTT.

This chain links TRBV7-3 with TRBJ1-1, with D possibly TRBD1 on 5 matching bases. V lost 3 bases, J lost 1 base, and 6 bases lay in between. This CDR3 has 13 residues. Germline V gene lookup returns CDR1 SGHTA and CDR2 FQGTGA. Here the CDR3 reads CASSFGGNTEAFF. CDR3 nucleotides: TGTGCCAGCAGCTTTGGGGGGAACACTGAAGCTTTCTTT. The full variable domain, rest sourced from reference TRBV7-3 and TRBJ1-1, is GAGVSQTPSNKVTEKGKYVELRCDPISGHTALYWYRQSLGQGPEFLIYFQGTGAADDSGLPNDRFFAVRPEGSVSTLKIQRTERGDSAVYLCASSFGGNTEAFFGQGTRLTVV.